The clone carrying this T cell receptor (beta chain) was counted only a few times. One end of the junction fails to match germline, which may point to a read error. These data are taken from a study of T cells in Graves' hyperthyroidism and ophthalmopathy. TCR beta CDR3 sequences were amplified from RNA transcripts. An initial round of RT-PCR targeting the TCR CDR3 relied on the HTBI primer set. TCRdb reanalysed the multiplex PCR reads using MiXCR and keeps one entry per CDR3 protein. Here the sample spans hundreds of thousands of distinct CDR3 sequences, around 20% being singletons. For ophthalmopathy patients, the Clinical Activity Score was at least 3 and the NOSPECS grade at least 4; duration was under 3 months. Patients with uncontrolled infections, other autoimmune diseases, pregnancy or lactation were excluded. From roughly 10 ml of fresh peripheral blood, PBMCs were isolated. The germline V gene has CDR1 MNHNS and CDR2 SASEGT. The CDR3 consists of 16 residues.

The sequencing sample was made of blood. This TCR came from a man under 40 with Graves' ophthalmopathy. The gene calls are TRBV6-1 and TRBJ2-2, with D perhaps TRBD2 (5 bases). The CDR3: CASSELPNARTGELVF. DNA for the CDR3: TGTGCCAGCAGTGAACTCCCCAATGCGAGGACCGGGGAGCTGGTTTTT.